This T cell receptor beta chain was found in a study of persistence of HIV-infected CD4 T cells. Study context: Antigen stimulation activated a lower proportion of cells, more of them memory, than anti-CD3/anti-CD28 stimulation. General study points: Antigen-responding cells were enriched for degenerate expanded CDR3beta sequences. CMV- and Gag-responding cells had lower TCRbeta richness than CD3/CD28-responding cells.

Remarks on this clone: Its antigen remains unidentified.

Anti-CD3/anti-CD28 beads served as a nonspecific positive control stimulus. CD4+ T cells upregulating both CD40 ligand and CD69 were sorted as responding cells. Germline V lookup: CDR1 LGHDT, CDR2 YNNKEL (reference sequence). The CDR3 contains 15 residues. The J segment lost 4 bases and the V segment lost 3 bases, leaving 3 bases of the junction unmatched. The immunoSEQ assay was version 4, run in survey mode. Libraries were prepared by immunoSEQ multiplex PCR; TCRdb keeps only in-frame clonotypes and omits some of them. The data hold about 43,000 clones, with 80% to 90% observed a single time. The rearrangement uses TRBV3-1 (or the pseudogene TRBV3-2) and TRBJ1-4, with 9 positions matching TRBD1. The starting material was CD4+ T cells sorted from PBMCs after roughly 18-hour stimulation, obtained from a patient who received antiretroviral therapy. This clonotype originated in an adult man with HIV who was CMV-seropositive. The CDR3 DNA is TGTGCCAGCAGCCAGGGGACAGGGCGTAATGAAAAACTGTTTTTT. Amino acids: CASSQGTGRNEKLFF.